The 2 T cell receptor beta chains below were found in one sample sequenced in a study of blood T cell repertoires in COVID-19. The assay was immunoSEQ multiplex PCR, and TCRdb's table has in-frame clones only and misses some. The sample has more than 250,000 clones, around 88% seen once. The sequenced material came from peripheral blood. These receptors were taken from a young woman with COVID-19, enrolled during active disease.

J is TRBJ2-2 and V is TRBV5-6; D remains ambiguous. Germline V gene data show CDR1 as SGHDT and CDR2 as YYEEEE. Trimming pared 3 bases from V and 6 bases from J, leaving 6 bases between. This CDR3 has 12 residues. The CDR3 nucleotides read TGTGCCAGCAGCTCTAACGCCGGGGAGCTGTTTTTT. Protein sequence: CASSSNAGELFF. The complete variable domain, with remaining parts taken from reference TRBV5-6 and TRBJ2-2, reads DAGVTQSPTHLIKTRGQQVTLRCSPKSGHDTVSWYQQALGQGPQFIFQYYEEEERQRGNFPDRFSGHQFPNYSSELNVNALLLGDSALYLCASSSNAGELFFGEGSRLTVL.

V and J are TRBV9 and TRBJ2-5, with a possible D match to TRBD2 (5 bases). The CDR3 totals 15 residues. Germline V gene sequence: CDR1 SGDLS, CDR2 YYNGEE. Trimming stripped 2 bases from V and 6 bases from J, with 17 bases between. The CDR3 loop is CASSVGERARQTQYF. The CDR3 bases are TGTGCCAGCAGCGTTGGAGAGAGGGCGAGACAGACCCAGTACTTC. The variable domain in full, with the rest retrieved from reference TRBV9 and TRBJ2-5, is DSGVTQTPKHLITATGQRVTLRCSPRSGDLSVYWYQQSLDQGLQFLIQYYNGEERAKGNILERFSAQQFPDLHSELNLSSLELGDSALYFCASSVGERARQTQYFGPGTRLLVL.